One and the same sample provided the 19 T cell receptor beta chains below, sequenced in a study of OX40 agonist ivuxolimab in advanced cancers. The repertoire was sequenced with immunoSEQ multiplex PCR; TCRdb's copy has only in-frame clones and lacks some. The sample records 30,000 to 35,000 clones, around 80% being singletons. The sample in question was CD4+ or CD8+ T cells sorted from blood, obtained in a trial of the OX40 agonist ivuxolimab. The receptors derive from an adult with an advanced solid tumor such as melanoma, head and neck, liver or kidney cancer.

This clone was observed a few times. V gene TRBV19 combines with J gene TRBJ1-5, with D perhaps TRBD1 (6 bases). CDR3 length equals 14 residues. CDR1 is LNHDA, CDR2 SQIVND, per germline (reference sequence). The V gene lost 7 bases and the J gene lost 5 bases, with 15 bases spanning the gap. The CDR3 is CASKIGGTYQPQHF. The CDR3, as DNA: TGTGCCAGTAAAATAGGGGGGACCTATCAGCCCCAGCATTTT. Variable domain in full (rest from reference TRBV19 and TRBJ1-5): DGGITQSPKYLFRKEGQNVTLSCEQNLNHDAMYWYRQDPGQGLRLIYYSQIVNDFQKGDIAEGYSVSREKKESFPLTVTSAQKNPTAFYLCASKIGGTYQPQHFGDGTRLSIL.

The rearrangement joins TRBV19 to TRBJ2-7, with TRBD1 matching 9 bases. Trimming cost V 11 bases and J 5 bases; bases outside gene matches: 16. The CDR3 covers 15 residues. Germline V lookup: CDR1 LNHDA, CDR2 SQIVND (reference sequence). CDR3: CASSTGTGISDEQYF. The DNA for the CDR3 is TGTGCCTCCTCAACCGGGACAGGGATTTCGGACGAGCAGTACTTC.

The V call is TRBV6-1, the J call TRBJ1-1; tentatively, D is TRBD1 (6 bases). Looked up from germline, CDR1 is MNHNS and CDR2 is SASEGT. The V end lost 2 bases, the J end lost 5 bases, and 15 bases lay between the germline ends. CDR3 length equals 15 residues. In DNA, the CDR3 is TGTGCCAGCAGTGAACCGTCTCGGGGGCAGACTGAAGCTTTCTTT. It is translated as CASSEPSRGQTEAFF.

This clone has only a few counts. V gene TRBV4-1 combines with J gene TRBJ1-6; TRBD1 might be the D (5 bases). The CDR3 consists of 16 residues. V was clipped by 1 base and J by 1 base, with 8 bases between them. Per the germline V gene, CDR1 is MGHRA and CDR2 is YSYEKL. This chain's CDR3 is CASSQGQRSYNSPLHF. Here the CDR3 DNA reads TGCGCCAGCAGCCAAGGACAGCGTTCCTATAATTCACCCCTCCACTTT.

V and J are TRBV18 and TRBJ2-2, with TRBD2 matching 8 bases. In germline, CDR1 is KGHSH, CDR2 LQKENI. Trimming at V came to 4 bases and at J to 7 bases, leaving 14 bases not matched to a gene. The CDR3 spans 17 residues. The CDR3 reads CASSLPSQAGANGELFF. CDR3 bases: TGTGCCAGCTCACTACCATCCCAAGCGGGAGCTAACGGGGAGCTGTTTTTT.

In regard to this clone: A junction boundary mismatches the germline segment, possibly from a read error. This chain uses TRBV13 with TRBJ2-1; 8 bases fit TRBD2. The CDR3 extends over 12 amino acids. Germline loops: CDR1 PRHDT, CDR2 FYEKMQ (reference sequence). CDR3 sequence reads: CASSISTSGLIF. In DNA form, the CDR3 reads TGTGCCAGCAGCATCAGCACTAGCGGCCTGATCTTC.

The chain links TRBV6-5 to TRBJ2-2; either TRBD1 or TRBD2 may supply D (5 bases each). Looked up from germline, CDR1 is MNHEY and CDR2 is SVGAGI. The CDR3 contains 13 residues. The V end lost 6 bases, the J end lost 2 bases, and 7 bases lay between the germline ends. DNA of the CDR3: TGTGCCAGCAGACGGGACAACACCGGGGAGCTGTTTTTT. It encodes CASRRDNTGELFF.

CDR3 in amino acids: CASATGGREQYF. Written as DNA, the CDR3 is TGTGCCAGCGCGACAGGGGGCAGGGAGCAGTACTTC. J is TRBJ2-7 and V is TRBV6-5; TRBD1 agrees at 10 bases. CDR1 is MNHEY, CDR2 SVGAGI, per germline. With V trimmed by 8 bases and J by 7 bases, 5 bases remained unmatched. This CDR3 has 12 residues.

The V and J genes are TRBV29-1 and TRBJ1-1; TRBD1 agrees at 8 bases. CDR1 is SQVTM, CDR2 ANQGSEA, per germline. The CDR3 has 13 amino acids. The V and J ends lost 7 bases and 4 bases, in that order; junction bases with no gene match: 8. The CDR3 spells CSADRVGATEAFF. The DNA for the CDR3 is TGCAGCGCGGACAGGGTTGGTGCCACTGAAGCTTTCTTT.

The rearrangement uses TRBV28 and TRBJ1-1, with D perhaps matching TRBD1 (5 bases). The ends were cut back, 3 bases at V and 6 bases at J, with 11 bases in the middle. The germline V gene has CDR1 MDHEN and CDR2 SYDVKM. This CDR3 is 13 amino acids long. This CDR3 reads CASSFLGVSEAFF. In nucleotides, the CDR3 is TGTGCCAGCAGTTTTTTAGGGGTTTCTGAAGCTTTCTTT. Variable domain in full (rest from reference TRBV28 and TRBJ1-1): DVKVTQSSRYLVKRTGEKVFLECVQDMDHENMFWYRQDPGLGLRLIYFSYDVKMKEKGDIPEGYSVSREKKERFSLILESASTNQTSMYLCASSFLGVSEAFFGQGTRLTVV.

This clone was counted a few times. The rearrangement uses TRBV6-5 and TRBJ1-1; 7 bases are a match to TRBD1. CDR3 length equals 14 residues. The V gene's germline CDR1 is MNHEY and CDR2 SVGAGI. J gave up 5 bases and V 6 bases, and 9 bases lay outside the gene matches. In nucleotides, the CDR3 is TGTGCCAGCAGGCGAGACAGGGAGAGTACTGAAGCTTTCTTT. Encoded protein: CASRRDRESTEAFF.

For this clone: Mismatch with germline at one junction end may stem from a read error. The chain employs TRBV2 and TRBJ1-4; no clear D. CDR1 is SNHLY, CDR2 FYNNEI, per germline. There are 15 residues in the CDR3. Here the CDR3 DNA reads TGTGCCGGCAGCGCCCACTCGGAAACTAATGAAAAACTGTTTTTT. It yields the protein CAGSAHSETNEKLFF.

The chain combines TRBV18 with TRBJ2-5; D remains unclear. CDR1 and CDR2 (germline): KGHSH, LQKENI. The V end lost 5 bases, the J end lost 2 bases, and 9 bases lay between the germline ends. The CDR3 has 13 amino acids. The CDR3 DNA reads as TGTGCCAGCTCAAGAACAGTGCAAGAGACCCAGTACTTC. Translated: CASSRTVQETQYF.

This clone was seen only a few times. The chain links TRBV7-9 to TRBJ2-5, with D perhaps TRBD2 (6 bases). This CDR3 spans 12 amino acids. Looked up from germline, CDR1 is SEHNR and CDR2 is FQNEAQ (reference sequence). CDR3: CATGDRQETQYF. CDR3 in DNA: TGTGCTACGGGGGACCGTCAAGAGACCCAGTACTTC.

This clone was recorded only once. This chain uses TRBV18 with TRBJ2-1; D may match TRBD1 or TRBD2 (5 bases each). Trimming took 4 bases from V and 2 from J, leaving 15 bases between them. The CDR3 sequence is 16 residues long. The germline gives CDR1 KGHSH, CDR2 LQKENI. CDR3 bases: TGTGCCAGCTCACTCTTTCGAGAGGGGACCTACAATGAGCAGTTCTTC. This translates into CASSLFREGTYNEQFF. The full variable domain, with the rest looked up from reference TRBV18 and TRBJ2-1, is NAGVMQNPRHLVRRRGQEARLRCSPMKGHSHVYWYRQLPEEGLKFMVYLQKENIIDESGMPKERFSAEFPKEGPSILRIQQVVRGDSAAYFCASSLFREGTYNEQFFGPGTRLTVL.

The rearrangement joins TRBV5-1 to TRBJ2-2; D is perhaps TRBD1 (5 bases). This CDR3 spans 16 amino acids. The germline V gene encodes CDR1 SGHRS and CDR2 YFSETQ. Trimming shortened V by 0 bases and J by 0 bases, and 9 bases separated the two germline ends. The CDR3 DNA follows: TGCGCCAGCAGCTTGGTAGGACATACGAACACCGGGGAGCTGTTTTTT. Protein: CASSLVGHTNTGELFF.

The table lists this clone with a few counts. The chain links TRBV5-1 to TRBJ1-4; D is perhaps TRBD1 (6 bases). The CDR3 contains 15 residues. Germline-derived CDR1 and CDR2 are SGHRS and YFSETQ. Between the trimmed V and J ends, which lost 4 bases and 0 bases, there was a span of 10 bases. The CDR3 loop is CASSPHRATNEKLFF. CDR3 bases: TGCGCCAGCAGCCCTCACAGGGCAACTAATGAAAAACTGTTTTTT. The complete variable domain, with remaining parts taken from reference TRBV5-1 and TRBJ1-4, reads KAGVTQTPRYLIKTRGQQVTLSCSPISGHRSVSWYQQTPGQGLQFLFEYFSETQRNKGNFPGRFSGRQFSNSRSEMNVSTLELGDSALYLCASSPHRATNEKLFFGSGTQLSVL.

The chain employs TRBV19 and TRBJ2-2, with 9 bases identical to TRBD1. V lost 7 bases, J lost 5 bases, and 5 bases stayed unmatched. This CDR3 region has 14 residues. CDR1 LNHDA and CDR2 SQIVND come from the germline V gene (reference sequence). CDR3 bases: TGTGCCAGTACTGGGACAGGGAAGACCGGGGAGCTGTTTTTT. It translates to CASTGTGKTGELFF.

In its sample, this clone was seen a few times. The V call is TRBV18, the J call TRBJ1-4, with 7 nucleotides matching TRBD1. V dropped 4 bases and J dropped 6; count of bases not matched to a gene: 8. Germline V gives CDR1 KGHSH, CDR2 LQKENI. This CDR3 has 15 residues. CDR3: CASSRDSSADEKLFF. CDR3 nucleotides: TGTGCCAGCTCACGGGACAGTTCTGCGGATGAAAAACTGTTTTTT.